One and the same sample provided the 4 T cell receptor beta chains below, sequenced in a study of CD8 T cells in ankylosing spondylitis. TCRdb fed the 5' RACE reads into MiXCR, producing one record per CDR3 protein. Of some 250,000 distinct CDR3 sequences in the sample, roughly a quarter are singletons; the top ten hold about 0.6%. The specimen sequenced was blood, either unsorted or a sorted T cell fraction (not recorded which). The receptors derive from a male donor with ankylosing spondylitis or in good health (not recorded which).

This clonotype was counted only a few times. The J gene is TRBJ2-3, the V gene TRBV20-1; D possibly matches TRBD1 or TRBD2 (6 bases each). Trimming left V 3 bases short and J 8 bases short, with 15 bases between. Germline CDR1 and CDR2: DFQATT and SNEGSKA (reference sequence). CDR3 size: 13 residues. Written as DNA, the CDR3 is TGCAGTGCTAGTTTGGGGGGCACGAGTACGCAGTATTTT. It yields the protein CSASLGGTSTQYF.

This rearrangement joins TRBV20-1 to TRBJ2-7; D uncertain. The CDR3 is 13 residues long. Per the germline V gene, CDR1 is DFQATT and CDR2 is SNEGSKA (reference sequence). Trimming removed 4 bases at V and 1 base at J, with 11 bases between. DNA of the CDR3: TGCAGTGCTATTGAGGCGGCTTCCTACGAGCAGTACTTC. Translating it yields CSAIEAASYEQYF.

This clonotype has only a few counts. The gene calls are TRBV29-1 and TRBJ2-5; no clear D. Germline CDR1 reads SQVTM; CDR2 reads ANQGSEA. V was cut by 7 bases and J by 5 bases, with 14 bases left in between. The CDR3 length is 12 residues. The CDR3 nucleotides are TGCAGCGGTCGAGCCGCGCGCGAGACCCAGTACTTC. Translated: CSGRAARETQYF.

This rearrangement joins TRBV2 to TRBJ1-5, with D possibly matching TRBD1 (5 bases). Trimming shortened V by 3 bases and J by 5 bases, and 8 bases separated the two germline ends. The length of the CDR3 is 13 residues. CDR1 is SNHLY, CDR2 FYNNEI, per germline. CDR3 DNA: TGTGCCAGCAGTGATAGCAGGGATCAGCCCCAGCATTTT. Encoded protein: CASSDSRDQPQHF.